The 2 T cell receptor beta chains below come from one sample, sequenced in a study of T cell responses to AZD1222 COVID-19 vaccine. Generated by immunoSEQ multiplex PCR, the TCRdb table keeps only in-frame clones and is missing some. This table holds some 150,000 clones, more than 85% found once. The material sequenced was peripheral blood, taken on day 0 of AZD1222 vaccination. Receptors were obtained from an adult in good health.

The gene calls are TRBV15 and TRBJ2-3; 7 bases line up with TRBD2. The V and J ends lost 0 bases and 5 bases, in that order; junction bases with no gene match: 5. This CDR3 is 15 amino acids long. Germline CDR1 and CDR2: LNHNV and YYDKDF (reference sequence). DNA of the CDR3: TGTGCCACCAGCAGAGAACTAGGCGGGGGAGATACGCAGTATTTT. It encodes CATSRELGGGDTQYF.

V usage is TRBV6-2 or TRBV6-3 and J usage is TRBJ1-3; D is undetermined. The CDR3 is made up of 13 amino acids. The V end lost 6 bases, the J end lost 0 bases, and 6 bases lay between the germline ends. Germline lookup yields CDR1 MNHEY and CDR2 SVGEGT. The CDR3 nucleotides are TGTGCCAGCAGCAGGTTCTCTGGAAACACCATATATTTT. Protein: CASSRFSGNTIYF.